What follows are 26 T cell receptor beta chains derived from one specimen sequenced in a study of PD-1 blockade in classical Hodgkin lymphoma (dated by TCRdb to 2019 to 2021). Read against the paper, the sample's time point label means: newly diagnosed, previously untreated cHL patient sample. Libraries were made using the immunoSEQ multiplex PCR assay. Drawn from immuneACCESS, this table holds only the in-frame rearrangements with V and J called that TCRdb kept. Clones are partly lost; checked studies trace under half to an unresolved V gene and leave the rest unexplained. The sample table lists around 30,000 clones, roughly 90% of them with a count of one. About 3.8% of the sample lies in the top ten. The sample was peripheral blood mononuclear cells (PBMCs). All receptors come from a human donor with classical Hodgkin lymphoma.

The chain carries TRBV9 and TRBJ2-3; D remains unclear. V lost 4 bases and J lost 5, with 11 bases in between. The length of the CDR3 is 13 residues. CDR1 and CDR2 (germline): SGDLS, YYNGEE. In DNA form, the CDR3 reads TGTGCCAGCAGCTCCAGAAGTGTAGATACGCAGTATTTT. It yields the protein CASSSRSVDTQYF.

The chain carries TRBV5-8 and TRBJ2-1; D not resolved. V lost 0 bases and J 12 bases, leaving 16 bases between the germline ends. The length of the CDR3 is 14 residues. CDR1 is SGHTS and CDR2 is YDEGEE in the germline V gene. The CDR3 region is CASSLAPLTSGQFF. Written as DNA, the CDR3 is TGTGCCAGCAGCTTGGCACCCCTTACAAGTGGGCAGTTCTTC.

This chain links TRBV28 with TRBJ2-5; D may be TRBD1 (6 bases). The CDR3 has 13 amino acids. Germline CDR1 and CDR2: MDHEN and SYDVKM. Trimming stripped 6 bases from V and 5 bases from J, with 13 bases between. For the CDR3, the DNA is TGTGCCAGCAGATCCACAGGGCTGGAGACCCAGTACTTC. Its translation is CASRSTGLETQYF. Based on the CDR3 plus reference TRBV28 and TRBJ2-5, the full variable domain is DVKVTQSSRYLVKRTGEKVFLECVQDMDHENMFWYRQDPGLGLRLIYFSYDVKMKEKGDIPEGYSVSREKKERFSLILESASTNQTSMYLCASRSTGLETQYFGPGTRLLVL.

This rearrangement joins TRBV25-1 to TRBJ2-1; no firm D call. CDR3 length equals 14 residues. The ends were cut back, 6 bases at V and 8 bases at J, with 17 bases in the middle. Per the germline V gene, CDR1 is MGHDK and CDR2 is SYGVNS. CDR3 in amino acids: CASSHPTEWDEQFF. The CDR3 DNA is TGTGCCAGCAGCCACCCGACCGAGTGGGATGAGCAGTTCTTC.

The chain carries TRBV7-2 and TRBJ2-7, with 7 bases identical to TRBD1. The V gene end was trimmed by 4 bases and the J gene end by 2 bases; junction bases not matched to a gene: 8. This CDR3 spans 15 amino acids. The germline V gene has CDR1 SGHTA and CDR2 FQGNSA. The CDR3 DNA follows: TGTGCCAGCAGCTCAAGACAGGGATCAGCCTACGAGCAGTACTTC. It specifies CASSSRQGSAYEQYF.

J is TRBJ1-2 and V is TRBV4-2, with D tentatively TRBD1 (5 bases). Trimming left V 1 base short and J 5 bases short, with 11 bases between. The CDR3 runs to 14 residues. Germline V gene sequence: CDR1 LGHNA, CDR2 YNFKEQ. CDR3 sequence reads: CASSQARGAYGYTF. The CDR3 DNA reads TGTGCCAGCAGCCAAGCTAGAGGGGCATATGGCTACACCTTC.

The chain's CDR3 is CAWSREGSAPLHF. The CDR3 DNA reads TGTGCCTGGTCTCGGGAAGGGTCGGCACCCCTCCACTTT. The J gene is TRBJ1-6, the V gene TRBV30; unclear D gene. The CDR3 is 13 residues long. The V and J ends lost 5 bases and 11 bases respectively, with 16 bases between them. Germline-derived CDR1 and CDR2 are GTSNPN and SVGIG (reference sequence).

V gene TRBV5-1 combines with J gene TRBJ1-1; D is perhaps TRBD1 (5 bases). Trimming pared 4 bases from V and 0 bases from J, leaving 13 bases between. CDR3 length: 15 amino acids. Germline values: CDR1 SGHRS, CDR2 YFSETQ. CDR3 loop: CASSPTAGMNTEAFF. The CDR3 bases are TGCGCCAGCAGCCCGACAGCGGGTATGAACACTGAAGCTTTCTTT. The full variable domain, rest sourced from reference TRBV5-1 and TRBJ1-1, is KAGVTQTPRYLIKTRGQQVTLSCSPISGHRSVSWYQQTPGQGLQFLFEYFSETQRNKGNFPGRFSGRQFSNSRSEMNVSTLELGDSALYLCASSPTAGMNTEAFFGQGTRLTVV.

This clone came up once. This chain joins TRBV9 and TRBJ1-5, with 7 bases matching TRBD1. The V gene end was trimmed by 4 bases and the J gene end by 10 bases; junction bases not matched to a gene: 8. Germline V gives CDR1 SGDLS, CDR2 YYNGEE. This CDR3 has 13 amino acids. CDR3 protein: CASSYGGDSPQHF. In nucleotides, the CDR3 is TGTGCCAGCAGCTATGGGGGGGACAGTCCCCAGCATTTT.

The table lists this clone with a count of one. The rearrangement joins TRBV19 to TRBJ1-4; D ambiguous. Germline V gene data show CDR1 as LNHDA and CDR2 as SQIVND (reference sequence). The CDR3 length is 12 residues. The V and J ends lost 8 bases and 8 bases respectively, with 12 bases between them. This CDR3 reads CASGLREEKLFF. In DNA form, the CDR3 reads TGTGCCAGTGGACTACGAGAGGAAAAACTGTTTTTT.

The chain combines TRBV27 with TRBJ2-7, with 13 bases that match TRBD2. The J segment lost 6 bases and the V segment lost 6 bases, leaving 8 bases of the junction unmatched. The germline CDR1 and CDR2 sequences are MNHEY and SMNVEV (reference sequence). The CDR3 has 15 residues. The CDR3 reads CASRPSGLAGIEQYF. In DNA, the CDR3 is TGTGCCAGCAGGCCATCGGGACTAGCGGGAATCGAGCAGTACTTC.

The V gene is TRBV28, the J gene TRBJ2-7; the match to TRBD1 covers 8 bases. This CDR3 contains 16 residues. V shed 5 bases, J shed 4 bases, and the junction held 13 bases outside the gene matches. The germline V gene encodes CDR1 MDHEN and CDR2 SYDVKM. This CDR3 is CASSTPHRGAQYEQYF. CDR3 nucleotide sequence: TGTGCCAGCAGTACCCCCCACAGGGGGGCCCAGTACGAGCAGTACTTC.

The CDR3 DNA reads as TGTGCCAGCTCACCATTCCAATCAGATACGCAGTATTTT. Its translation: CASSPFQSDTQYF. This sequence joins TRBV18 and TRBJ2-3; D unresolved. The CDR3 is 13 residues long. Germline CDR1 reads KGHSH; CDR2 reads LQKENI. Trimming stripped 2 bases from V and 4 bases from J, with 7 bases between. The whole variable domain, remainder taken from reference TRBV18 and TRBJ2-3, is NAGVMQNPRHLVRRRGQEARLRCSPMKGHSHVYWYRQLPEEGLKFMVYLQKENIIDESGMPKERFSAEFPKEGPSILRIQQVVRGDSAAYFCASSPFQSDTQYFGPGTRLTVL.

This chain connects TRBV11-2 to TRBJ1-5; unclear D gene. This CDR3 is built from 12 residues. Germline values: CDR1 SGHAT, CDR2 FQNNGV. V was trimmed by 6 bases and J by 7 bases, leaving 10 bases between them. CDR3 protein: CASSLAGQPQHF. CDR3 DNA: TGTGCCAGCAGTCTAGCGGGCCAGCCCCAGCATTTT.

The genes are TRBV5-4 and TRBJ2-5; TRBD2 agrees at 7 bases. Germline CDR1 and CDR2: SGHNT and YYREEE (reference sequence). This CDR3 is 14 amino acids long. The V gene end was trimmed by 5 bases and the J gene end by 4 bases; junction bases not matched to a gene: 8. Here the CDR3 reads CASRTGEGAETQYF. CDR3 nucleotide sequence: TGTGCCAGCAGAACGGGGGAGGGAGCAGAGACCCAGTACTTC.

The V gene is TRBV7-7, the J gene TRBJ1-1, with D tentatively TRBD1 (6 bases). With 3 bases removed from V and 1 base from J, the gap between germline ends came to 6 bases. The germline V gene has CDR1 SSHAT and CDR2 FNYEAQ (reference sequence). CDR3 length: 13 amino acids. As DNA, the CDR3 is TGTGCCAGCAGCTTGACAGGGAACACTGAAGCTTTCTTT. Protein product: CASSLTGNTEAFF. The full variable domain, completed using reference TRBV7-7 and TRBJ1-1, is GAGVSQSPRYKVTKRGQDVTLRCDPISSHATLYWYQQALGQGPEFLTYFNYEAQPDKSGLPSDRFSAERPEGSISTLTIQRTEQRDSAMYRCASSLTGNTEAFFGQGTRLTVV.

The chain couples TRBV5-1 to TRBJ2-7; possible D gene TRBD2, 5 bases. CDR3 length equals 13 residues. Trimming shortened V by 4 bases and J by 8 bases, and 16 bases separated the two germline ends. CDR1 is SGHRS and CDR2 is YFSETQ in the germline V gene. The CDR3 loop reads CASSGPAEDKQYF. CDR3 DNA: TGCGCCAGCAGCGGGCCCGCGGAGGATAAGCAGTACTTC.

The V call is TRBV10-3, the J call TRBJ2-1; no firm D call. The CDR3 sequence is 15 residues long. CDR1 ENHRY and CDR2 SYGVKD come from the germline V gene. V lost 3 bases and J 1 base, leaving 10 bases between the germline ends. The CDR3 protein is CAISERAWSYNEQFF. CDR3 nucleotides: TGTGCCATCAGTGAACGAGCGTGGTCCTACAATGAGCAGTTCTTC.

As DNA, the CDR3 is TGCGCCAGCAGCCAAGACCCCAGCGTGATTTCACGGTATATGGAGCTGTTTTTT. Its protein product is CASSQDPSVISRYMELFF. The V and J genes are TRBV4-1 and TRBJ2-2; D gene uncertain. Deletions cut 0 bases from V and 10 bases from J, with 24 bases between. Germline V gene data show CDR1 as MGHRA and CDR2 as YSYEKL. The CDR3 is 18 amino acids.

The genes are TRBV30 and TRBJ1-3; D is unclear. Looked up from germline, CDR1 is GTSNPN and CDR2 is SVGIG (reference sequence). The germline V and J ends were trimmed by 0 bases and 2 bases, with 11 bases remaining between them. The CDR3 loop spans 15 amino acids. CDR3 coding DNA: TGTGCCTGGAGTGTTCCGGCTGTGGCTGGAAACACCATATATTTT. As protein: CAWSVPAVAGNTIYF. Drawing the rest from reference TRBV30 and TRBJ1-3, the complete variable domain is SQTIHQWPATLVQPVGSPLSLECTVEGTSNPNLYWYRQAAGRGLQLLFYSVGIGQISSEVPQNLSASRPQDRQFILSSKKLLLSDSGFYLCAWSVPAVAGNTIYFGEGSWLTVV.

The chain recombines TRBV18 with TRBJ2-1, with TRBD2 matching 11 bases. V trimming: 2 bases; J trimming: 7 bases; junction bases outside the gene matches: 7. Germline lookup yields CDR1 KGHSH and CDR2 LQKENI. The CDR3 contains 16 residues. The CDR3, as DNA: TGTGCCAGCTCACCAGGGCTAGCGGGAGGTGAGAATGAGCAGTTCTTC. Translation gives CASSPGLAGGENEQFF.

The gene calls are TRBV28 and TRBJ2-7; possible D gene TRBD2, 5 bases. Trimming left V 6 bases short and J 0 bases short, with 12 bases between. This CDR3 has 14 amino acids. Germline V gives CDR1 MDHEN, CDR2 SYDVKM. Here the CDR3 reads CASRPYEGSYEQYF. Here the CDR3 DNA reads TGTGCCAGCAGACCATATGAGGGCTCCTACGAGCAGTACTTC. The full variable domain, in which reference TRBV28 and TRBJ2-7 provide the parts outside the CDR3, is DVKVTQSSRYLVKRTGEKVFLECVQDMDHENMFWYRQDPGLGLRLIYFSYDVKMKEKGDIPEGYSVSREKKERFSLILESASTNQTSMYLCASRPYEGSYEQYFGPGTRLTVT.

This clone was observed once. The chain couples TRBV5-1 to TRBJ1-1; 8 positions agree with TRBD1. This CDR3 spans 13 amino acids. V trimming: 0 bases; J trimming: 8 bases; junction bases outside the gene matches: 3. CDR1 is SGHRS, CDR2 YFSETQ, per germline. The CDR3 reads CASSLDRDREAFF. In DNA, the CDR3 is TGCGCCAGCAGCTTGGACCGGGACAGGGAAGCTTTCTTT.

This clone was counted a few times. The genes are TRBV6-5 and TRBJ2-2; no clear D. Looked up from germline, CDR1 is MNHEY and CDR2 is SVGAGI. V gave up 7 bases and J gave up 0 bases, with 9 bases separating them. CDR3 length: 14 amino acids. The CDR3 region has the DNA TGTGCCAGCACCGAAGATCCGAACACCGGGGAGCTGTTTTTT. It specifies CASTEDPNTGELFF.

The chain combines TRBV7-6 with TRBJ2-1; TRBD1 aligns across 10 bases. Trimming removed 2 bases from V and 7 bases from J; junction bases left unmatched: 8. CDR1 is SGHVS and CDR2 is FNYEAQ in the germline V gene. The CDR3 extends over 16 amino acids. Written as DNA, the CDR3 is TGTGCCAGCAGCTTAACCCCGGGACAGGGGTGGAATGAGCAGTTCTTC. It specifies CASSLTPGQGWNEQFF.

This chain uses TRBV30 with TRBJ1-1; the D gene is possibly TRBD1 (5 bases). V was shortened by 1 base and J by 3 bases, with 9 bases between the two germline ends. Per germline, CDR1 GTSNPN and CDR2 SVGIG (reference sequence). There are 13 residues in the CDR3. CDR3 protein: CAWSGGRYTEAFF. In DNA form, the CDR3 reads TGTGCCTGGAGTGGGGGCCGGTACACTGAAGCTTTCTTT.